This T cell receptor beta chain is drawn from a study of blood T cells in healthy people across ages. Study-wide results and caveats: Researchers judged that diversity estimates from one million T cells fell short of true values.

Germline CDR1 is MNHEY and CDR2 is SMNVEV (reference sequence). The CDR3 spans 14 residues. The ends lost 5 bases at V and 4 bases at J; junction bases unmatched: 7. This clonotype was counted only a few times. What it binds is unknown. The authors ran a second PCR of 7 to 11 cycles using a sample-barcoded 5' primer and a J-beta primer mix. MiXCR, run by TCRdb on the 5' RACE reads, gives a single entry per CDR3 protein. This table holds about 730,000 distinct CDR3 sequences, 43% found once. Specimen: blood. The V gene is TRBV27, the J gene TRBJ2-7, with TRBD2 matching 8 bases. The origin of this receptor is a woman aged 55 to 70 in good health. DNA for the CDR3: TGTGCCAGCAGTGCGGATAGCGGGAAATACGAGCAGTACTTC. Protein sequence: CASSADSGKYEQYF.